This T cell receptor (beta chain) was obtained from a study of early T cells in non-severe SARS-CoV-2 infection. The study's findings and limits: VDJdb-based annotation leaned toward anti-spike CD8 responses and missed private and CD4 specificities.

V was trimmed by 1 base and J by 0 bases, leaving 13 bases between them. Germline assignment: CDR1 SGHVS and CDR2 FQNEAQ. The CDR3 contains 17 residues. With respect to this clonotype: Its antigen is undetermined.

Unique molecular identifiers were attached to individual cDNA molecules. TCRdb independently ran MiXCR on the 5' RACE reads; one entry per CDR3 protein. The repertoire consists of about 20,000 distinct CDR3 sequences, with approximately 3.8% occurring once and the leading ten covering about 6%. The source of this sequence is an adult who was a healthcare worker with PCR-confirmed SARS-CoV-2 infection or an uninfected control (not recorded which). This chain joins TRBV7-8 and TRBJ2-1; perhaps TRBD2 as D (5 bases). The sequenced sample consisted of whole blood. The CDR3 DNA reads TGTGCCAGCAGCTTAGTGCTAGCTGGTAGCTCCTACAATGAGCAGTTCTTC. Translation: CASSLVLAGSSYNEQFF.